This TCR beta chain was observed in a study of blood T cell repertoires in COVID-19. For the study at large: Acute and convalescent COVID-19 specimens originated in the United States, Italy and Spain.

Seattle cases were enrolled at active infection and followed longitudinally. CDR1 and CDR2 from the germline V gene are SGHVS and FNYEAQ. The CDR3 is 18 amino acids. Trimming cost V 6 bases and J 10 bases, with 32 bases left between them. In the study's own analysis: Reference gene primer amplification in the assay estimated nucleated cell counts. The repertoire was sequenced with immunoSEQ multiplex PCR; TCRdb's copy has only in-frame clones and lacks some. D and trimming come from the DNA, and the V and J calls and clone size come from that table. Of about 300,000 clones in the sample, roughly 89% were seen once. This clone has a single count.

The chain recombines TRBV7-6 with TRBJ2-3; tentatively, D is TRBD2 (7 bases). This TCR was sampled from a woman aged 25 to 39 with COVID-19, enrolled during active disease. Input material: peripheral blood. The CDR3 sequence: CASSPGWRGPSRHPSQYF. CDR3 sequence (DNA): TGTGCCAGCAGTCCTGGTTGGCGGGGGCCCTCTCGCCATCCCTCGCAGTATTTT.